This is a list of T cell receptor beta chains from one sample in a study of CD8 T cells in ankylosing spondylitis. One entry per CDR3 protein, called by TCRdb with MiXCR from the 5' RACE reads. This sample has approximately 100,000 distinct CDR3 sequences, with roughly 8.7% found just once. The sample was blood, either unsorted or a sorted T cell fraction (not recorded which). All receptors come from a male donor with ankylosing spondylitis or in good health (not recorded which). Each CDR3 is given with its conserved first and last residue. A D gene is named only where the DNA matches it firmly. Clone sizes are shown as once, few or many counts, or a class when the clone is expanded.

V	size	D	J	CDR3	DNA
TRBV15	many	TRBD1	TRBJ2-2	CATSLLGQANTGELFF	TGTGCCACCAGCCTTTTGGGACAGGCGAACACCGGGGAGCTGTTTTTT
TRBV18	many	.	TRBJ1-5	CASSPGGVSNQPQHF	TGTGCCAGCTCACCAGGCGGGGTCTCAAATCAGCCCCAGCATTTT
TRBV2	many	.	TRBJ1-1	CASSEARGAKAFF	TGTGCCAGCAGTGAAGCGAGAGGGGCAAAAGCTTTCTTT
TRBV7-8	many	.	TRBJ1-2	CATLRGAGVKDGYTF	TGTGCCACCCTACGGGGGGCAGGGGTGAAGGATGGCTACACCTTC
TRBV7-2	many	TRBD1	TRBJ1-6	CASSRIRDSRSPLHF	TGTGCCAGCAGTCGGATCCGGGACAGTCGGTCACCCCTCCACTTT
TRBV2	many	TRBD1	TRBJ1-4	CAIQGRTGGGRNEKLFF	TGTGCCATCCAAGGTCGGACAGGGGGCGGCAGAAATGAAAAACTGTTTTTT
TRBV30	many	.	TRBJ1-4	CAWNNGGRILFF	TGTGCCTGGAACAATGGGGGCCGGATACTGTTTTTT
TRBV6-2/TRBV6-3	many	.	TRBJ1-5	CASSYAWVGYSNQPQHF	TGTGCCAGCAGTTACGCCTGGGTTGGGTATAGCAATCAGCCCCAGCATTTT
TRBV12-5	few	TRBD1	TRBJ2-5	CASGTWTGFQETQYF	TGTGCTAGTGGCACTTGGACAGGGTTTCAAGAGACCCAGTACTTC
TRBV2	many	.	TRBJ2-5	CASSGGGQETQYF	TGTGCCAGCAGTGGGGGCGGACAAGAGACCCAGTACTTC
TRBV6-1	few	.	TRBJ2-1	CASSVRPGILLRNEQFF	TGTGCCAGCAGTGTGAGGCCAGGGATCCTCTTGCGCAATGAGCAGTTCTTC
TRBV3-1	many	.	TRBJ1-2	CASSQGTGTLDVYGYTF	TGTGCCAGCAGCCAAGGCACCGGGACGTTAGATGTCTATGGCTACACCTTC